These 14 T cell receptor beta chains share one sample of origin, sequenced in a study of T cells in Graves' hyperthyroidism and ophthalmopathy. The CDR3 regions of TCR beta were amplified from RNA transcripts. HTBI primers were used for first-round RT-PCR of the TCR CDR3. Each CDR3 protein is one row after TCRdb ran MiXCR on the multiplex PCR reads. The sample yields some 510,000 distinct CDR3 sequences, roughly 20% seen once. Sequencing was carried out using blood. All receptors come from a man aged 18 to 35 with Graves' hyperthyroidism.

Ten or more counts support this clonotype. The chain couples TRBV10-3 to TRBJ1-5; a weak D match, TRBD1 (6 bases). The CDR3 loop spans 16 amino acids. CDR1 ENHRY and CDR2 SYGVKD come from the germline V gene. Trimming took 0 bases from V and 7 from J, leaving 16 bases between them. The CDR3 DNA follows: TGTGCCATCAGTGAGTCGTGGTCACAGGGTGAGCAGCCCCAGCATTTT. This translates into CAISESWSQGEQPQHF.

This clonotype was recorded at least ten times. One base away lies a much larger clone, so this may be a sequencing read error. This sequence joins TRBV12-3 or TRBV12-4 and TRBJ1-5; no firm D call. V was trimmed by 4 bases and J by 0 bases, leaving 4 bases between them. The CDR3 length is 13 residues. In nucleotides, the CDR3 is TGTGCCAGCAGTTACTTTAGCAATCAGCCCCAGCATTTT. Encoded protein: CASSYFSNQPQHF.

This clonotype was recorded at least ten times. The genes are TRBV5-6 and TRBJ1-1; D is unresolved. CDR3 length: 16 amino acids. V lost 4 bases to trimming and J lost 4 bases, with 20 bases between them. Germline V gene lookup returns CDR1 SGHDT and CDR2 YYEEEE. DNA for the CDR3: TGTGCCAGCAGCCTGGAGGGTAGAAACCCTGGCACTGAAGCTTTCTTT. Protein: CASSLEGRNPGTEAFF. Variable domain in full (rest from reference TRBV5-6 and TRBJ1-1): DAGVTQSPTHLIKTRGQQVTLRCSPKSGHDTVSWYQQALGQGPQFIFQYYEEEERQRGNFPDRFSGHQFPNYSSELNVNALLLGDSALYLCASSLEGRNPGTEAFFGQGTRLTVV.

In its sample, this clonotype was seen many times. The chain has TRBV6-5 and TRBJ1-2, with TRBD1 matching over 8 bases. Germline loops: CDR1 MNHEY, CDR2 SVGAGI. This CDR3 comprises 16 residues. V gave up 2 bases and J gave up 0 bases; unmatched junction bases: 5. The CDR3 DNA reads as TGTGCCAGCAGTTACACAATGGGACAGGCTAACTATGGCTACACCTTC. Protein product: CASSYTMGQANYGYTF.

Only a few counts were recorded for this clonotype. This chain uses TRBV28 with TRBJ2-7, with D possibly being TRBD2 (6 bases). Trimming left V 5 bases short and J 2 bases short, with 13 bases between. There are 14 residues in the CDR3. The germline CDR1 and CDR2 sequences are MDHEN and SYDVKM. The CDR3 loop reads CASSRRATPYEQYF. Written as DNA, the CDR3 is TGTGCCAGCAGTCGGAGGGCCACCCCCTACGAGCAGTACTTC.

This clonotype appeared many times. The chain uses TRBV28 and TRBJ1-1; D is undetermined. CDR1 and CDR2 (germline): MDHEN, SYDVKM. V lost 2 bases, J lost 8 bases, and 15 bases lay in between. The CDR3 totals 14 residues. CDR3 nucleotides: TGTGCCAGCAGTTTAAGGACCACCCCCCAAGAAGCTTTCTTT. Its protein is CASSLRTTPQEAFF.

There are many counts of this clonotype. The genes are TRBV5-1 and TRBJ1-2, with D hard to call. CDR1 is SGHRS, CDR2 YFSETQ, per germline. CDR3 length: 13 residues. V lost 0 bases and J 5 bases, leaving 8 bases between the germline ends. In DNA form, the CDR3 reads TGCGCCAGCAGCTTGGTGACTGATTATGGCTACACCTTC. It yields the protein CASSLVTDYGYTF.

This clonotype was found many times. V and J are TRBV5-5 and TRBJ1-2; D not certain. V dropped 1 base and J dropped 0 bases, with 7 bases sitting between them. Per the germline V gene, CDR1 is SGHKS and CDR2 is YYEKEE (reference sequence). This CDR3 has 14 residues. In nucleotides, the CDR3 is TGTGCCAGCAGCTTGATGGGCCCTAACTATGGCTACACCTTC. Translated, it gives CASSLMGPNYGYTF.

At least ten counts were recorded for this clonotype. The genes are TRBV27 and TRBJ2-7; TRBD1 matches at 7 bases. J was trimmed by 8 bases and V by 3 bases; bases with no gene match: 7. From germline, CDR1 is MNHEY and CDR2 SMNVEV (reference sequence). This CDR3 is 13 amino acids long. This chain's CDR3 is CASSLWQGDKQYF. In DNA, the CDR3 is TGTGCCAGCAGTTTGTGGCAGGGGGATAAGCAGTACTTC.

The chain is built from TRBV11-1 and TRBJ2-7; 7 nucleotides align to TRBD2. Trimming cost V 5 bases and J 3 bases; bases outside gene matches: 4. The CDR3 spans 13 residues. Germline CDR1 is SGHAT and CDR2 is FQDESV (reference sequence). The CDR3 loop reads CASSLGLYYEQYF. The CDR3 DNA follows: TGTGCCAGCAGCCTGGGACTATACTACGAGCAGTACTTC.

V usage is TRBV28 and J usage is TRBJ2-7; TRBD2 matches at 7 bases. The germline gives CDR1 MDHEN, CDR2 SYDVKM. Trimming cost V 6 bases and J 3 bases; bases outside gene matches: 8. CDR3 size: 14 residues. The CDR3 loop reads CASSPSGTIYEQYF. The CDR3 DNA reads as TGTGCCAGCAGCCCCAGCGGGACTATCTACGAGCAGTACTTC.

This clonotype appeared many times. The rearrangement links TRBV6-2 or TRBV6-3 to TRBJ2-7; 9 nucleotides match TRBD1. The CDR3 consists of 15 residues. V gave up 2 bases and J gave up 2 bases; unmatched junction bases: 4. The germline V gene has CDR1 MNHEY and CDR2 SVGEGT. CDR3 region: CASSYRDRDPYEQYF. The CDR3 DNA reads TGTGCCAGCAGTTACCGGGACAGGGATCCCTACGAGCAGTACTTC.

The J gene is TRBJ1-3, the V gene TRBV6-1; 9 bases align to TRBD1. The junction had 3 bases not matched to a gene; V was cut back by 6 bases and J by 0 bases. The length of the CDR3 is 15 residues. Per the germline V gene, CDR1 is MNHNS and CDR2 is SASEGT. The CDR3 coding sequence is TGTGCCAGCAGACAGGGGGCCCTCTCTGGAAACACCATATATTTT. This sequence encodes CASRQGALSGNTIYF.

Ten or more counts support this clonotype. This sequence joins TRBV6-5 and TRBJ2-7, with a possible D match to TRBD2 (5 bases). The ends were cut back, 6 bases at V and 9 bases at J, with 18 bases in the middle. CDR1 and CDR2 (germline): MNHEY, SVGAGI. The CDR3 is 13 amino acids. CDR3 bases: TGTGCCAGCAGCTCCCTAAGCGGCGGAGGGCAGTACTTC. Protein: CASSSLSGGGQYF.